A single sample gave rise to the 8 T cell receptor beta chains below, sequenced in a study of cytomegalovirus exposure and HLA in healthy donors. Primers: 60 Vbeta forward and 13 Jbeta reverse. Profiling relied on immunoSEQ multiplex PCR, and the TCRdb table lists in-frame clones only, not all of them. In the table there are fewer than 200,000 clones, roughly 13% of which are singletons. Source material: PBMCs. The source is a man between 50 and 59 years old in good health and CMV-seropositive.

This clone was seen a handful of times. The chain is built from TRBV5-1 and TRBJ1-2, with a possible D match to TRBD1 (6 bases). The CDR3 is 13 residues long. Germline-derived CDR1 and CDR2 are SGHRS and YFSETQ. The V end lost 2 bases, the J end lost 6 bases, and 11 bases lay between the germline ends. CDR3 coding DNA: TGCGCCAGCAGCTTACAGGGATCGGATGGCTACACCTTC. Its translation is CASSLQGSDGYTF.

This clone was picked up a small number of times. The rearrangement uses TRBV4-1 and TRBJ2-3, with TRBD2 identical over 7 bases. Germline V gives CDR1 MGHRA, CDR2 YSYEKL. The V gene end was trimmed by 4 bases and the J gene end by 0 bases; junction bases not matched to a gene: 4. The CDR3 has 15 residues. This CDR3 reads CASSPSGLSTDTQYF. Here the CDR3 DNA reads TGCGCCAGCAGCCCTAGCGGCCTTAGCACAGATACGCAGTATTTT.

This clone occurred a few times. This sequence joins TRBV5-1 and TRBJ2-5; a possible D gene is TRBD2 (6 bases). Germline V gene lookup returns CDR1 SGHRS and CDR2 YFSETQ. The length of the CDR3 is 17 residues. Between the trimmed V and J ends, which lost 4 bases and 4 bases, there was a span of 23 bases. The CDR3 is CASSPTPPTRKGETQYF. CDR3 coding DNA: TGCGCCAGCAGCCCAACCCCGCCGACTAGGAAGGGAGAGACCCAGTACTTC.

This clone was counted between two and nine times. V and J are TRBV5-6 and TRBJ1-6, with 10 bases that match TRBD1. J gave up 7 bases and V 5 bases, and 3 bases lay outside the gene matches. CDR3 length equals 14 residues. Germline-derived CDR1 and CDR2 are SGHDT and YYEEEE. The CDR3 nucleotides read TGTGCCAGCAGACCGGGACAGGGGAATTCACCCCTCCACTTT. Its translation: CASRPGQGNSPLHF. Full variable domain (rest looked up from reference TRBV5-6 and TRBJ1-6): DAGVTQSPTHLIKTRGQQVTLRCSPKSGHDTVSWYQQALGQGPQFIFQYYEEEERQRGNFPDRFSGHQFPNYSSELNVNALLLGDSALYLCASRPGQGNSPLHFGNGTRLTVT.

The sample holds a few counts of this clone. For the CDR3, the DNA is TGTGCCAGCAGCACCGGGGGGTTACAAGAGACCCAGTACTTC. Translated: CASSTGGLQETQYF. The genes are TRBV7-9 and TRBJ2-5; 7 bases match TRBD2. The CDR3 covers 14 residues. Germline V gene data show CDR1 as SEHNR and CDR2 as FQNEAQ (reference sequence). J lost 2 bases, V lost 5 bases, and 5 bases had no gene match.

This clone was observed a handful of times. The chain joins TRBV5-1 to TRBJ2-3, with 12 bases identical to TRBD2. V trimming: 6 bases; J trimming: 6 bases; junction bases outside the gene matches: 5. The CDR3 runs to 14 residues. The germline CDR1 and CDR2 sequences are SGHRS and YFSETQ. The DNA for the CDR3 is TGCGCCAGCATTCCTAGCGGGGGGGCCGATACGCAGTATTTT. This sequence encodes CASIPSGGADTQYF.

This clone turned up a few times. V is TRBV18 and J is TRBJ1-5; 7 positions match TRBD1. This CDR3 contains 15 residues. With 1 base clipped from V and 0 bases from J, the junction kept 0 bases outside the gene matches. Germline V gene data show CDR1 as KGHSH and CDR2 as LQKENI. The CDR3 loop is CASSPQGASNQPQHF. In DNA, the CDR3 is TGTGCCAGCTCACCACAGGGGGCTAGCAATCAGCCCCAGCATTTT.

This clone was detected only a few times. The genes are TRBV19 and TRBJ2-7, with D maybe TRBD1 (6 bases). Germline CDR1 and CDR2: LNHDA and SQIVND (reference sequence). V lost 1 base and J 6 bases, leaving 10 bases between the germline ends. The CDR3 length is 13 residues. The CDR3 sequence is CASSIAQGLEQYF. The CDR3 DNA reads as TGTGCCAGTAGTATAGCACAGGGCCTCGAGCAGTACTTC.